Below, 10 T cell receptor beta chains from the same sample are listed, as sequenced in a study of T cells in Graves' hyperthyroidism and ophthalmopathy. Amplified regions were TCR beta CDR3 sequences from RNA transcripts. The study used the HTBI primer set for a first-round RT-PCR of the TCR CDR3. One entry per CDR3 protein results from TCRdb running MiXCR on the multiplex PCR reads. The sample shows approximately 700,000 distinct CDR3 sequences, about a sixth of them seen only once. Specimen: blood. The source of these receptors is a man between 18 and 35 years old with Graves' hyperthyroidism.

V and J are TRBV6-2 or TRBV6-3 and TRBJ2-3; D is tentatively TRBD1 or TRBD2 (6 bases each). CDR1 MNHEY and CDR2 SVGEGT come from the germline V gene. V shed 0 bases and J shed 4 bases, with 20 bases lying between them. The CDR3 loop spans 18 amino acids. CDR3 amino acids: CASSYSPGEDSVADTQYF. CDR3 nucleotide sequence: TGTGCCAGCAGTTACTCGCCAGGGGAGGATTCGGTGGCAGATACGCAGTATTTT.

The sample holds many counts of this clonotype. This chain joins TRBV29-1 and TRBJ1-1; D is unresolved. The germline V gene encodes CDR1 SQVTM and CDR2 ANQGSEA. This CDR3 comprises 13 residues. V was shortened by 4 bases and J by 4 bases, with 13 bases between the two germline ends. The CDR3 region is CSVGVTGGTEAFF. As DNA, the CDR3 is TGCAGCGTTGGGGTTACGGGCGGCACTGAAGCTTTCTTT. Drawing the rest from reference TRBV29-1 and TRBJ1-1, the complete variable domain is SAVISQKPSRDICQRGTSLTIQCQVDSQVTMMFWYRQQPGQSLTLIATANQGSEATYESGFVIDKFPISRPNLTFSTLTVSNMSPEDSSIYLCSVGVTGGTEAFFGQGTRLTVV.

The chain couples TRBV6-1 to TRBJ2-1; 9 bases match TRBD1. V lost 6 bases, J lost 0 bases, and 6 bases stayed unmatched. Germline V CDR1 and CDR2: MNHNS, SASEGT. The CDR3 length is 16 residues. CDR3: CASRSDRGASYNEQFF. DNA for the CDR3: TGTGCCAGCAGATCCGACAGGGGGGCCTCCTACAATGAGCAGTTCTTC.

In this sample, this clonotype turned up a few times. CDR3 amino acids: CSARDRRSLNYGYTF. The CDR3 bases are TGCAGTGCTAGAGATCGTCGCAGTTTAAACTATGGCTACACCTTC. The chain uses TRBV20-1 and TRBJ1-2, with D unresolved. Germline V lookup: CDR1 DFQATT, CDR2 SNEGSKA (reference sequence). Trimming stripped 0 bases from V and 2 bases from J, with 13 bases between. The CDR3 covers 15 residues.

This clonotype turned up a few times. CDR3 sequence reads: CASSVKVNEQYF. The CDR3 bases are TGTGCCAGCAGCGTAAAGGTTAACGAGCAGTACTTC. The V and J genes are TRBV9 and TRBJ2-7, with D unresolved. Trimming stripped 1 base from V and 5 bases from J, with 7 bases between. The CDR3 is 12 residues long. Germline V CDR1 and CDR2: SGDLS, YYNGEE.

Comments on this clonotype: A read error may account for a junction end that differs from germline. The chain couples TRBV7-9 to TRBJ1-1; possible D gene TRBD1, 6 bases. Germline V gives CDR1 SEHNR, CDR2 FQNEAQ (reference sequence). The CDR3 has 16 residues. The CDR3, as DNA: TGTGCCAGCAGCTTTGACAGGACCCTGATGAACGCTGAAGCTTTCTTT. This codes for CASSFDRTLMNAEAFF. The full variable domain, its missing parts supplied by reference TRBV7-9 and TRBJ1-1, is DTGVSQNPRHKITKRGQNVTFRCDPISEHNRLYWYRQTLGQGPEFLTYFQNEAQLEKSRLLSDRFSAERPKGSFSTLEIQRTEQGDSAMYLCASSFDRTLMNAEAFFGQGTRLTVV.

This clonotype showed up many times. The chain carries TRBV11-2 and TRBJ2-1, with 7 bases identical to TRBD2. With V trimmed by 5 bases and J by 9 bases, 10 bases remained unmatched. The CDR3 is 14 amino acids. Germline CDR1 is SGHAT and CDR2 is FQNNGV. As DNA, the CDR3 is TGTGCCAGCAGCATCGCGACCTCGGGAGGTGAGCAGTTCTTC. This sequence encodes CASSIATSGGEQFF.

This chain joins TRBV12-3 or TRBV12-4 and TRBJ2-6; 9 nucleotides line up with TRBD1. This CDR3 is built from 17 residues. V was clipped by 3 bases and J by 4 bases; unmatched bases: 7. This CDR3 reads CASSLGQGRWGANVLTF. As DNA, the CDR3 is TGTGCCAGCAGTTTGGGACAGGGCAGGTGGGGGGCCAACGTCCTGACTTTC.

This clonotype was counted many times. In DNA, the CDR3 is TGTGCCAGCAGTGCGGCAGATAGCAATCAGCCCCAGCATTTT. Its protein is CASSAADSNQPQHF. This chain links TRBV28 with TRBJ1-5; no firm D call. Germline loops: CDR1 MDHEN, CDR2 SYDVKM. The V end was cut by 5 bases, the J end by 0 bases, with 8 bases between. The CDR3 length is 14 residues.

This clonotype was observed a handful of times. V is TRBV19 and J is TRBJ1-5; unclear D gene. Trimming shortened V by 3 bases and J by 4 bases, and 10 bases separated the two germline ends. The CDR3 is 14 residues long. Germline assignment: CDR1 LNHDA and CDR2 SQIVND (reference sequence). CDR3 sequence (DNA): TGTGCCAGTAGTATCCCCAGGTGGAATCAGCCCCAGCATTTT. Protein sequence: CASSIPRWNQPQHF.